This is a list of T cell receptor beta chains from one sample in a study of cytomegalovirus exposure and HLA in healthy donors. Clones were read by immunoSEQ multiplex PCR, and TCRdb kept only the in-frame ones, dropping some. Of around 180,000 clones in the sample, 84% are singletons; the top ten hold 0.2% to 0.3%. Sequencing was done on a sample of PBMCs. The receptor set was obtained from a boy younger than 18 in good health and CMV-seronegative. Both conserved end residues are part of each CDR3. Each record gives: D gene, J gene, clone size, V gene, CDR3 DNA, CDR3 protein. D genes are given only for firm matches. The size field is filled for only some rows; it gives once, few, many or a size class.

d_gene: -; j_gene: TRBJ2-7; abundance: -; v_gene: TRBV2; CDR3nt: TGTGCCAGCAGGAAGGCCCCCGGAGGGAGCTACGAGCAGTACTTC; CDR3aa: CASRKAPGGSYEQYF
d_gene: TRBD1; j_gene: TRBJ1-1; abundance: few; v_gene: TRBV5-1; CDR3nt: TGCGCCAGCAGCCCCCCGACAGGGATGAACACTGAAGCTTTCTTT; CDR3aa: CASSPPTGMNTEAFF
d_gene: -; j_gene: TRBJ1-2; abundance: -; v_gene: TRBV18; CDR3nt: TGTGCCAGCTCACCAAACAGCGGGATGGATGGCTACACCTTC; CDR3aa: CASSPNSGMDGYTF
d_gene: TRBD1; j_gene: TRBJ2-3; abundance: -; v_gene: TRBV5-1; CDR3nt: TGCGCCAGCAGCCCGACAGGGGATACGCAGTATTTT; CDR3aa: CASSPTGDTQYF
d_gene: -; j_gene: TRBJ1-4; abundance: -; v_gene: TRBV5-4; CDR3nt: TGTGCCAGCAGCTCGGGTGGACGGAGCGGTAATGAAAAACTGTTTTTT; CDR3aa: CASSSGGRSGNEKLFF
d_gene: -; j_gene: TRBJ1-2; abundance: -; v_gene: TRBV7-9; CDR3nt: TGTGCCAGCAGCTCAGGGGTCTATGGCTACACCTTC; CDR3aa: CASSSGVYGYTF
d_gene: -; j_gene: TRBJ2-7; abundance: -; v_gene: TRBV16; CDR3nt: TGTGCCAGCAGCCAGTCTGCAGTGTCCTACGAGCAGTACTTC; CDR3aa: CASSQSAVSYEQYF
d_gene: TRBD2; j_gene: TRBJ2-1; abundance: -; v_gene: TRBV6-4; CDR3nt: TGTGCCAGCAGTGACTCGACTAGCGGGGGCCACAATGAGCAGTTCTTC; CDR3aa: CASSDSTSGGHNEQFF
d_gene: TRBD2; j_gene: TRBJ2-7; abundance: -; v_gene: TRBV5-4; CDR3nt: TGTGCCAGCAGCGGGAGGGGTAGCTCCTACGAGCAGTACTTC; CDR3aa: CASSGRGSSYEQYF
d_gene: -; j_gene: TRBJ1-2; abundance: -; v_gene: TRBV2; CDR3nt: TGTGCCAGCAGTCTACAGGGACCCTATGGCTACACCTTC; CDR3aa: CASSLQGPYGYTF
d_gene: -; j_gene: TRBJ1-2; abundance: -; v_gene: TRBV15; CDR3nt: TGTGCCACCAGCATGTTCGGGGGGCTAGCTGGCTACACCTTC; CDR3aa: CATSMFGGLAGYTF
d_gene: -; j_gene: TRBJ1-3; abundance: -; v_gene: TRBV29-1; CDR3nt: TGCAGCGTTGTCGGTAGCCAGGGTAGCCCCCACTCTGGAAACACCATATATTTT; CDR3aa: CSVVGSQGSPHSGNTIYF
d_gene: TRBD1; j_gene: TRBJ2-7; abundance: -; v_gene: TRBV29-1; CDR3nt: TGCAGCGCCGGGACAGGGCCTTACTCCTACGAGCAGTACTTC; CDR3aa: CSAGTGPYSYEQYF
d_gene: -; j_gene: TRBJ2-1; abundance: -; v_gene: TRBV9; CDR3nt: TGTGCCAGCAGCGTAGCTCCATCCAGGCACGGGGTAAATGAGCAGTTCTTC; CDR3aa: CASSVAPSRHGVNEQFF
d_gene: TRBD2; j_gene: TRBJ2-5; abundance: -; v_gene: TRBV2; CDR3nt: TGTGCCAGCAGTGGGACTAGCGGGAGACACCAAGAGACCCAGTACTTC; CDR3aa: CASSGTSGRHQETQYF
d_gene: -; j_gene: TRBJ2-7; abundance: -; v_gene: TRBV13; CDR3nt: TGTGCCAGCAGCCCCCCCCAGGTTCCCTACGAGCAGTACTTC; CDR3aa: CASSPPQVPYEQYF
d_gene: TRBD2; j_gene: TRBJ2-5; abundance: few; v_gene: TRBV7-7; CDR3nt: TGTGCTAGCAGCCCGCGAGCGGGGAACGGGGAGACCCAGTACTTC; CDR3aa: CASSPRAGNGETQYF
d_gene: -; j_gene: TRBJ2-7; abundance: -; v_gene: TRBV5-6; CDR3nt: TGTGCCAGCAGCTTGGCCCCGGCAGGGCCCTACGAGCAGTACTTC; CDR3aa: CASSLAPAGPYEQYF
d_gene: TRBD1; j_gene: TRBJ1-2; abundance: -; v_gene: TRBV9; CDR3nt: TGTGCCAGCAGCCATCCCACAGGGGACAGTACTGACTATGGCTACACCTTC; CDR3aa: CASSHPTGDSTDYGYTF
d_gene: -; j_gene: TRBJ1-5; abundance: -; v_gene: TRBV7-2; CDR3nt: TGTGCCAGCAGCCCCCCAGGCTTCGGGCCCCAGCATTTT; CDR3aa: CASSPPGFGPQHF
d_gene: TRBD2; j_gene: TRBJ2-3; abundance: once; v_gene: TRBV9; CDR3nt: TGTGCCAGCAGCGTAGGGCTAGCGGGAGGCCCAGGGGAGGGTACGCAGTATTTT; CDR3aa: CASSVGLAGGPGEGTQYF
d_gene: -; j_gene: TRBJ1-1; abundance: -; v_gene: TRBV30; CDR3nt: TGTGCCTGGAGTGTACCGCTGAGGTACACTGAAGCTTTCTTT; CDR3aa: CAWSVPLRYTEAFF
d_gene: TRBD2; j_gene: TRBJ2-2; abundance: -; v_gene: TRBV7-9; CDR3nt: TGTGCCAGCAGCCCCGTTAGCGGGGAGAACACCGGGGAGCTGTTTTTT; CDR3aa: CASSPVSGENTGELFF
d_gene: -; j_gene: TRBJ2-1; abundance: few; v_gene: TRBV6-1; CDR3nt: TGTGCCAGCAACAATCCGGGGGAATCGCAGTTCTTC; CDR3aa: CASNNPGESQFF
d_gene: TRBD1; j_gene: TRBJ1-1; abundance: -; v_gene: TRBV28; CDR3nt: TGTGCCAGCAGTCCCTTACAGGGGCAGAACACTGAAGCTTTCTTT; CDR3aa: CASSPLQGQNTEAFF
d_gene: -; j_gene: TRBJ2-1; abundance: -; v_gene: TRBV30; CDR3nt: TGTGCCTGGAGCAGGGGCATTGGATACAATGAGCAGTTCTTC; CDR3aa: CAWSRGIGYNEQFF
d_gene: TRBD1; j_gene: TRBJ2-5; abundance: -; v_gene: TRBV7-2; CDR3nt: TGTGCCAGCAGCTCGGGACAGGGGGCTGGGGAGACCCAGTACTTC; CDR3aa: CASSSGQGAGETQYF
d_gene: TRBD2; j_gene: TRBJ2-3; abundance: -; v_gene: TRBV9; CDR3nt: TGTGCCAGCAGCCCTAGCGGACACAGCACAGATACGCAGTATTTT; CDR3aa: CASSPSGHSTDTQYF
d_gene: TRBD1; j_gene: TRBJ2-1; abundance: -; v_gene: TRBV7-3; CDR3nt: TGTGCCAGCAGCCCCAGGGGGTACCCCTTGGATGAGCAGTTCTTC; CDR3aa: CASSPRGYPLDEQFF
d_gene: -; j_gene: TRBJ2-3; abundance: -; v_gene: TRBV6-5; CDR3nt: TGTGCCAGCAGTTACTCGGTCGTGGGGAGTGGGAATACGCAGTATTTT; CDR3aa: CASSYSVVGSGNTQYF
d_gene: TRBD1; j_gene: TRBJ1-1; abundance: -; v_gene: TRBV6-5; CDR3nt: TGTGCCAGCAGCATCACAGGGGGCCCGAACACTGAAGCTTTCTTT; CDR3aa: CASSITGGPNTEAFF
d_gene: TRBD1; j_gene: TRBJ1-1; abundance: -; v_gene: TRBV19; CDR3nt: TGTGCCAGCCGTGGACAGGGCAGAACTGAAGCTTTCTTT; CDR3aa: CASRGQGRTEAFF
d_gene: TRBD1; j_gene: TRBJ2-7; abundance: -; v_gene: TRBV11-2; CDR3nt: TGTGCCAGCAGCCTCGGACGGGACAGCCCCTACGAGCAGTACTTC; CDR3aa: CASSLGRDSPYEQYF
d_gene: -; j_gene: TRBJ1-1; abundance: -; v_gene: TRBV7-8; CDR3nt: TGTGCCAGCAGCTCCCGGCAGGCTCTTCCAGCTTTCTTT; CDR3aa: CASSSRQALPAFF
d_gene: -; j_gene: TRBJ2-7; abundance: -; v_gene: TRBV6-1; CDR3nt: TGTGCCAGCAGTGAAATCGGGCAGGGGATGAGGGAGCAGTACTTC; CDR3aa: CASSEIGQGMREQYF
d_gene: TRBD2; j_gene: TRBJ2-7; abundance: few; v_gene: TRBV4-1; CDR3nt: TGCGCCAGCAGCCGGCGGGAGGCTGCCTACGAGCAGTACTTC; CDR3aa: CASSRREAAYEQYF
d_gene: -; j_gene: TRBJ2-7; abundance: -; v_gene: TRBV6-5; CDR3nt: TGTGCCAGCAGTTACCGACTCCAGGGCCACGAGCAGTACTTC; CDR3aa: CASSYRLQGHEQYF
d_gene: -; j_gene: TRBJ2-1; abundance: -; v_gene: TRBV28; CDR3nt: TGTGCCAGCAGTTTTAAAGCGAGTGAGCAGTTCTTC; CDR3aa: CASSFKASEQFF
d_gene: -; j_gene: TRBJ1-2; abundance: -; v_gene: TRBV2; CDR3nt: TGTGCCAGCAGACAGGGCAACAACTATGGCTACACCTTC; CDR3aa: CASRQGNNYGYTF
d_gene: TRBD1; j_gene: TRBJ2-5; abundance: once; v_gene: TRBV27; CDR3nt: TGTGCCAGCAGTTTATTTCGGACAGGGGTCGAGACCCAGTACTTC; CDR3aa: CASSLFRTGVETQYF
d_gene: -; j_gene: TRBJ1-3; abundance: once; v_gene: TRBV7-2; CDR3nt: TGTGCCAGCAGCTTAGGAGGGACTGGAAACACCATATATTTT; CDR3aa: CASSLGGTGNTIYF
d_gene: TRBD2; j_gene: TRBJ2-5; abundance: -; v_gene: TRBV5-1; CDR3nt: TGCGCCAGCAGCTTTGGGGCTAGCGGGGGGTACCAAGAGACCCAGTACTTC; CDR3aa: CASSFGASGGYQETQYF
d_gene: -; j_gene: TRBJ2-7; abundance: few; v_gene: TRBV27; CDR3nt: TGTGCCACCATGCCCTCCGGTTCCTACGAGCAGTACTTC; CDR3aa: CATMPSGSYEQYF
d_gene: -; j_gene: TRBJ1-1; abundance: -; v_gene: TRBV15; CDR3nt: TGTGCCAGCTTCTCTGGACAAGTGAACACTGAAGCTTTCTTT; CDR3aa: CASFSGQVNTEAFF
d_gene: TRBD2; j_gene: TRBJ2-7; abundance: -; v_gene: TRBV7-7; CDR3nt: TGTGCTAGCAGCCCACGGGAGGGTCACGAGCAGTACTTC; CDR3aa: CASSPREGHEQYF
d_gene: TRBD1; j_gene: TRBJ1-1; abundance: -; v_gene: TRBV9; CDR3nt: TGTGCCAGCAGCGTAGAACCGGGACAGGGGATCACTGAAGCTTTCTTT; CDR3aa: CASSVEPGQGITEAFF
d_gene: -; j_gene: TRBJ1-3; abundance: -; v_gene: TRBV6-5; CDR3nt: TGTGCCAGCCGACCCAGGACAGTCGAAAACACCATATATTTT; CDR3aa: CASRPRTVENTIYF
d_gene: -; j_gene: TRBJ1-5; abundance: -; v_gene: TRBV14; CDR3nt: TGTGCCAGCAGCCAAGTTTATAGAGGGAGCAATCAGCCCCAGCATTTT; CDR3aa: CASSQVYRGSNQPQHF
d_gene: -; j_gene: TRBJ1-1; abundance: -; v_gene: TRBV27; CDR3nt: TGTGCCAGCAGCCCGAGTCGTGTCACTGAAGCTTTCTTT; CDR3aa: CASSPSRVTEAFF
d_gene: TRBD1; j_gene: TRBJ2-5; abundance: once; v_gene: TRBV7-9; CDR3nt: TGTGCCAGCAGCCTACCGGGACAGGGTTGGGAGACCCAGTACTTC; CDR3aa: CASSLPGQGWETQYF
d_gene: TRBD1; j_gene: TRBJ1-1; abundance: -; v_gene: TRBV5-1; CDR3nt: TGCGCCAGCAGCATCGGGACAGACACTGAAGCTTTCTTT; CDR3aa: CASSIGTDTEAFF
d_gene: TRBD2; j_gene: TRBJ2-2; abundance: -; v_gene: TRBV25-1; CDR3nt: TGTGCCAGCAGTGAACGGGCGGGGGGTACCGGGGAGCTGTTTTTT; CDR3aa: CASSERAGGTGELFF
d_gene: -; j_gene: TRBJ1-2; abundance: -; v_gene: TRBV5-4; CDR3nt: TGTGCCAGCAGACCCCGACAGGCCTATGGCTACACCTTC; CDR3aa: CASRPRQAYGYTF
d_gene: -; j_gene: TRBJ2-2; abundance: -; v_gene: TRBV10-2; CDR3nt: TGCGCCAGCAGTGTTATGGGCTTTACCGGGGAGCTGTTTTTT; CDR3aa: CASSVMGFTGELFF
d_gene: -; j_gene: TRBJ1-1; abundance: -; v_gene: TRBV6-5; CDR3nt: TGTGCCAGCAGTCTCGAGGGCTGGAACACTGAAGCTTTCTTT; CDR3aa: CASSLEGWNTEAFF
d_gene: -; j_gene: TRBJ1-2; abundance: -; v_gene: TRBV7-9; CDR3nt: TGTGCCAGCAGCCAGACTGATCCGGGACACATCTTC; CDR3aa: CASSQTDPGHIF
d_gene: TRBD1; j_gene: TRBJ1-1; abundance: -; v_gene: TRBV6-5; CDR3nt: TGTGCCATACGGGACAGGTGGAATTCGGTGGCTTTCTTT; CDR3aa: CAIRDRWNSVAFF
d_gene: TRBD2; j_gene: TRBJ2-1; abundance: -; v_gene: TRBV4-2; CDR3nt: TGTGCCAGCAGCCCATTCCCAGGGAGGGACTACAATGAGCAGTTCTTC; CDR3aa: CASSPFPGRDYNEQFF
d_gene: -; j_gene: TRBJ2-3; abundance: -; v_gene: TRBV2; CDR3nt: TGTGCCAGCAGTGAGTTGGGACACCCCACAGATACGCAGTATTTT; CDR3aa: CASSELGHPTDTQYF